Shown below are 16 T cell receptor beta chains from a single sample sequenced in a study of blood T cell repertoires in COVID-19. Measured with immunoSEQ multiplex PCR; TCRdb has only the in-frame clones, and not every one. This repertoire shows around 130,000 clones, around 77% found once; its top ten account for 10% to 14%. The sample comprised peripheral blood. The receptors were gathered from a human donor in a cohort sampled during active COVID-19.

The chain links TRBV30 to TRBJ1-5; D unclear. The CDR3 length is 16 residues. Germline values: CDR1 GTSNPN, CDR2 SVGIG (reference sequence). The V end was cut by 0 bases, the J end by 0 bases, with 12 bases between. The CDR3 protein is CAWSVPERYSNQPQHF. CDR3 nucleotides: TGTGCCTGGAGTGTACCAGAGCGATATAGCAATCAGCCCCAGCATTTT. Based on the CDR3 plus reference TRBV30 and TRBJ1-5, the full variable domain is SQTIHQWPATLVQPVGSPLSLECTVEGTSNPNLYWYRQAAGRGLQLLFYSVGIGQISSEVPQNLSASRPQDRQFILSSKKLLLSDSGFYLCAWSVPERYSNQPQHFGDGTRLSIL.

This clone turned up a few times. The chain has TRBV19 and TRBJ2-6, with TRBD2 matching over 7 bases. The CDR3 consists of 16 residues. Per the germline V gene, CDR1 is LNHDA and CDR2 is SQIVND (reference sequence). With 6 bases clipped from V and 0 bases from J, the junction kept 5 bases outside the gene matches. CDR3: CASRSREGSGANVLTF. CDR3 nucleotide sequence: TGTGCCAGTAGATCTAGGGAGGGCTCTGGGGCCAACGTCCTGACTTTC.

This clone was detected once. This chain joins TRBV7-2 and TRBJ2-5; D may be TRBD1 (5 bases). The germline gives CDR1 SGHTA, CDR2 FQGNSA. Trimming cost V 4 bases and J 5 bases, with 11 bases left between them. This CDR3 spans 13 amino acids. CDR3 nucleotides: TGTGCCAGCAGCTCCCAGGGATGGGAGACCCAGTACTTC. It codes for CASSSQGWETQYF.

The rearrangement uses TRBV15 and TRBJ2-5; 10 nucleotides match TRBD2. From germline, CDR1 is LNHNV and CDR2 YYDKDF (reference sequence). The trim removed 1 base at V and 3 bases at J, leaving 2 bases unmatched. The CDR3 sequence is 15 residues long. The CDR3 nucleotides read TGTGCCACCAGCAGAGGGCTAGCGGGGGAAGAGACCCAGTACTTC. This translates into CATSRGLAGEETQYF.

V and J are TRBV2 and TRBJ2-2; 10 positions agree with TRBD2. The CDR3 totals 17 residues. After removal of 6 bases from V and 2 bases from J, the junction contained 9 bases not matched to a gene. Germline CDR1 reads SNHLY; CDR2 reads FYNNEI. In DNA, the CDR3 is TGTGCCAGCAGCCTTAGGGTAGCGGGGGGTAACACCGGGGAGCTGTTTTTT. Translated: CASSLRVAGGNTGELFF.

The rearrangement joins TRBV2 to TRBJ1-2; D is undetermined. Trimming cost V 1 base and J 8 bases, with 8 bases left between them. The germline V gene has CDR1 SNHLY and CDR2 FYNNEI. The length of the CDR3 is 12 residues. The CDR3 reads CASSEGLGGYTF. The CDR3 DNA sequence: TGTGCCAGCAGTGAAGGGTTGGGCGGCTACACCTTC.

This clone was observed a single time. This chain uses TRBV2 with TRBJ2-7; D is possibly TRBD1 (5 bases). V was clipped by 7 bases and J by 2 bases, with 21 bases between them. CDR3 size: 16 residues. Germline V lookup: CDR1 SNHLY, CDR2 FYNNEI. CDR3 sequence (DNA): TGTGCCAGCAAAACGGCAATAGACAGAGAGACCTACGAGCAGTACTTC. Amino acids: CASKTAIDRETYEQYF.

This clone was observed a handful of times. Other nucleotide sequences from this sample produce the same CDR3. This chain connects TRBV7-2 to TRBJ2-1; D gene ambiguous. V gave up 1 base and J gave up 4 bases, with 5 bases separating them. Germline V CDR1 and CDR2: SGHTA, FQGNSA. The CDR3 spans 13 residues. The CDR3 DNA reads TGTGCCAGCAGCTTAGTGCAGTACAATGAGCAGTTCTTC. Protein: CASSLVQYNEQFF.

The chain couples TRBV3-1 (or the pseudogene TRBV3-2) to TRBJ2-1; the D gene is possibly TRBD2 (5 bases). Trimming left V 0 bases short and J 6 bases short, with 18 bases between. Germline-derived CDR1 and CDR2 are LGHDT and YNNKEL (reference sequence). This CDR3 comprises 17 residues. The CDR3 DNA reads as TGTGCCAGCAGCCAAGACATAAGCCGGGGTCGGGGCAATGAGCAGTTCTTC. Translation: CASSQDISRGRGNEQFF.

This rearrangement joins TRBV3-1 (or the pseudogene TRBV3-2) to TRBJ2-5; 11 bases are shared with TRBD2. Germline lookup yields CDR1 LGHDT and CDR2 YNNKEL (reference sequence). With V trimmed by 4 bases and J by 5 bases, 12 bases remained unmatched. This CDR3 has 17 residues. The CDR3 DNA sequence: TGTGCCAGCAGCCCTTTGTTAGCGGGGGGGGCTGGTGAGACCCAGTACTTC. Its protein is CASSPLLAGGAGETQYF.

This chain uses TRBV30 with TRBJ1-2; D may be TRBD1 (5 bases). The germline V gene encodes CDR1 GTSNPN and CDR2 SVGIG (reference sequence). This CDR3 is built from 12 residues. V lost 4 bases to trimming and J lost 1 base, with 7 bases between them. The CDR3 bases are TGTGCCTGGATGGGGCTTAACTATGGCTACACCTTC. This translates into CAWMGLNYGYTF.

The rearrangement joins TRBV29-1 to TRBJ2-5, with 7 bases fitting TRBD1. V shed 5 bases, J shed 1 base, and the junction held 4 bases outside the gene matches. The CDR3 contains 13 residues. CDR1 and CDR2 from the germline V gene are SQVTM and ANQGSEA. CDR3 sequence: CSVRAGGQETQYF. The CDR3 DNA reads as TGCAGCGTTCGTGCAGGGGGCCAAGAGACCCAGTACTTC.

The chain carries TRBV5-1 and TRBJ1-4, with TRBD1 identical over 9 bases. The CDR3 has 15 amino acids. Germline V lookup: CDR1 SGHRS, CDR2 YFSETQ. Germline trimming cut 4 bases from V and 8 bases from J; bases unmatched to any gene: 9. The CDR3 reads CASSRGTGFEEKLFF. Written as DNA, the CDR3 is TGCGCCAGCAGCCGGGGGACAGGGTTTGAAGAAAAACTGTTTTTT.

The chain has TRBV9 and TRBJ1-1; perhaps TRBD1 as D (5 bases). Germline V gene sequence: CDR1 SGDLS, CDR2 YYNGEE. This CDR3 region has 14 residues. V was clipped by 4 bases and J by 4 bases, with 14 bases between them. The CDR3 DNA reads as TGTGCCAGCAGCCTACATTCGGGGGGCACTGAAGCTTTCTTT. Translated: CASSLHSGGTEAFF.

V usage is TRBV6-1 and J usage is TRBJ1-5, with D unresolved. The CDR3 runs to 16 residues. CDR1 and CDR2 from the germline V gene are MNHNS and SASEGT. With 0 bases removed from V and 0 bases from J, the gap between germline ends came to 9 bases. The CDR3 DNA reads as TGTGCCAGCAGTGAAGCGAAGCAGGTTAGCAATCAGCCCCAGCATTTT. As protein: CASSEAKQVSNQPQHF.

This clone was found once. The CDR3 spells CASSVRSETTAQYF. The CDR3 DNA sequence: TGTGCCAGCAGCGTACGATCCGAGACTACCGCGCAGTATTTT. The chain employs TRBV9 and TRBJ2-3, with D possibly being TRBD2 (5 bases). V shed 1 base and J shed 10 bases, with 16 bases lying between them. CDR3 length: 14 amino acids. Germline CDR1 is SGDLS and CDR2 is YYNGEE.